This is a list of T cell receptor beta chains from one sample in a study of T-cell reconstitution after alpha-beta-depleted transplantation in children. TCRdb analysed the PCR reads with MiXCR anew, one entry per CDR3 protein. The sample contains hundreds of thousands of distinct CDR3 sequences, roughly 16% of which appear only once. The input for sequencing was PBMCs, mostly from graft donor cells, taken 360 days after TCRalphabeta/CD19-depleted stem cell transplant. The receptors stem from a male patient aged 2-9 years who had a stem cell transplant for acute lymphoblastic leukemia, so the T cells may come from the graft donor. Both conserved end residues are part of each CDR3. Each record gives: clone size, J gene, D gene, V gene, CDR3 DNA, CDR3 protein. A D gene is named only where the DNA matches it firmly. Clone sizes are given selectively: once, few, many, or a class where the clone is expanded.

clone_size: NA; j_call: TRBJ1-1; d_call: TRBD1; v_call: TRBV28; cdr3_nt: TGTGCCAGCAGTTTGTATGGACAGGGGGACACTGAAGCTTTCTTT; cdr3_aa: CASSLYGQGDTEAFF
clone_size: few; j_call: TRBJ2-3; d_call: NA; v_call: TRBV30; cdr3_nt: TGTGCCTGGAGTCCATACCGTGCTAGCACAGATACGCAGTATTTT; cdr3_aa: CAWSPYRASTDTQYF
clone_size: many; j_call: TRBJ2-3; d_call: TRBD1; v_call: TRBV28; cdr3_nt: TGTGCCAGCAATCTTGGGACAGGGTATAGCACAGATACGCAGTATTTT; cdr3_aa: CASNLGTGYSTDTQYF
clone_size: NA; j_call: TRBJ2-2; d_call: NA; v_call: TRBV25-1; cdr3_nt: TGTGCCAGCAGTGAAACTACTCTTTTCACCGGGGAGCTGTTTTTT; cdr3_aa: CASSETTLFTGELFF
clone_size: NA; j_call: TRBJ2-1; d_call: TRBD1; v_call: TRBV7-9; cdr3_nt: TGTGCCAGCAGCCCAGGGACAGGTGAGCAGTTCTTC; cdr3_aa: CASSPGTGEQFF
clone_size: many; j_call: TRBJ2-3; d_call: NA; v_call: TRBV5-1; cdr3_nt: TGCGCCAGCAGCTTGAATGAGGGAGGCACGCAGTATTTT; cdr3_aa: CASSLNEGGTQYF
clone_size: NA; j_call: TRBJ2-5; d_call: TRBD2; v_call: TRBV6-5; cdr3_nt: TGTGCCAGCAGTTACACTGCCGGGACTAGACAAGAGACCCAGTACTTC; cdr3_aa: CASSYTAGTRQETQYF
clone_size: NA; j_call: TRBJ2-7; d_call: TRBD2; v_call: TRBV10-3; cdr3_nt: TGTGCCATCAGTGAGTCGGCTAGCGGGAGCTCCTACGAGCAGTACTTC; cdr3_aa: CAISESASGSSYEQYF
clone_size: NA; j_call: TRBJ1-5; d_call: TRBD1; v_call: TRBV6-2/TRBV6-3; cdr3_nt: TGTGCCAGCAGAGGTTTAACAGGGGTCGATCAGCCCCAGCATTTT; cdr3_aa: CASRGLTGVDQPQHF
clone_size: few; j_call: TRBJ2-1; d_call: TRBD2; v_call: TRBV12-3/TRBV12-4; cdr3_nt: TGTGCCAGCAGTTCCAGCCTGACTAGCGGGTCCTTGAGCTCCTACAATGAGCAGTTCTTC; cdr3_aa: CASSSSLTSGSLSSYNEQFF
clone_size: many; j_call: TRBJ2-5; d_call: NA; v_call: TRBV7-9; cdr3_nt: TGTGCCAGCAGCTTTCGCGGTGAAAAAGAGACCCAGTACTTC; cdr3_aa: CASSFRGEKETQYF
clone_size: few; j_call: TRBJ2-3; d_call: NA; v_call: TRBV29-1; cdr3_nt: TGCAGCGCCGGGGGCAGACCGACAGATACGCAGTATTTT; cdr3_aa: CSAGGRPTDTQYF
clone_size: many; j_call: TRBJ2-1; d_call: NA; v_call: TRBV4-2; cdr3_nt: TGTGCCAGCAGCCAAGAGGGGGCCAATGAGCAGTTCTTC; cdr3_aa: CASSQEGANEQFF
clone_size: NA; j_call: TRBJ2-4; d_call: NA; v_call: TRBV5-5; cdr3_nt: TGTGCCAGCAGCTTCTCCGACCCATCCAAAAACATTCAGTACTTC; cdr3_aa: CASSFSDPSKNIQYF
clone_size: many; j_call: TRBJ2-2; d_call: TRBD1; v_call: TRBV5-5; cdr3_nt: TGTGCCAGCACCATTACAGGGGGCATTTACACCGGGGAGCTGTTTTTT; cdr3_aa: CASTITGGIYTGELFF